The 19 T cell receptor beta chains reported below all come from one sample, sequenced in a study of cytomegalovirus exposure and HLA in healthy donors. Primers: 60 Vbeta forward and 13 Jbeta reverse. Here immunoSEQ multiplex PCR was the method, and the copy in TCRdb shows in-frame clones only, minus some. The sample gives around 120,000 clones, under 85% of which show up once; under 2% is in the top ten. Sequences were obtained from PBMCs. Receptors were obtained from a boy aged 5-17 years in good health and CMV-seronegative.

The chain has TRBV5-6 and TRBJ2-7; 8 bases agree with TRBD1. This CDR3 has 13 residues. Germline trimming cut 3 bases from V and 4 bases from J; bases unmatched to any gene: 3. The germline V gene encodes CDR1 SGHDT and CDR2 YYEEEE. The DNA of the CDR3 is TGTGCCAGCAGCTGGGACAGGTATTACGAGCAGTACTTC. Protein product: CASSWDRYYEQYF.

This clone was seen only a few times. The CDR3, as DNA: TGCGCCAGCAGCTCTACTACGGGGGGAAACACTGAAGCTTTCTTT. It codes for CASSSTTGGNTEAFF. J is TRBJ1-1 and V is TRBV5-1, with D maybe TRBD1 (5 bases). This CDR3 comprises 15 residues. CDR1 is SGHRS, CDR2 YFSETQ, per germline. V dropped 3 bases and J dropped 2 bases, with 14 bases sitting between them.

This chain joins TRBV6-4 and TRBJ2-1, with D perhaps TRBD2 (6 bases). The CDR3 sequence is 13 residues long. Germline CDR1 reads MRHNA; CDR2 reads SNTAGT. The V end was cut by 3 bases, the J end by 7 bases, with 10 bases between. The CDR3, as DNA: TGTGCCAGCAGTGAAGGGGCGGGGAATGAGCAGTTCTTC. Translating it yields CASSEGAGNEQFF.

The CDR3 region has the DNA TGTGCCAGCAGCCCTGGGACAGGATTCGATGAAAAACTGTTTTTT. As protein: CASSPGTGFDEKLFF. The chain is built from TRBV5-8 and TRBJ1-4; 8 bases match TRBD1. The CDR3 totals 15 residues. V lost 4 bases, J lost 6 bases, and 8 bases stayed unmatched. Germline assignment: CDR1 SGHTS and CDR2 YDEGEE.

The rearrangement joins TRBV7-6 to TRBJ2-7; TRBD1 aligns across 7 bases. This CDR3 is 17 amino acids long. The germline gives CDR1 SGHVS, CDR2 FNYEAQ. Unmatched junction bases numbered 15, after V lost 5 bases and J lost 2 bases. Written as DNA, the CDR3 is TGTGCCAGCAGCCCAAAGCTGCCCGGGACAGTCCCCTACGAGCAGTACTTC. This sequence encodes CASSPKLPGTVPYEQYF. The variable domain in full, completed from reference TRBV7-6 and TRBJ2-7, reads GAGVSQSPRYKVTKRGQDVALRCDPISGHVSLYWYRQALGQGPEFLTYFNYEAQQDKSGLPNDRFSAERPEGSISTLTIQRTEQRDSAMYRCASSPKLPGTVPYEQYFGPGTRLTVT.

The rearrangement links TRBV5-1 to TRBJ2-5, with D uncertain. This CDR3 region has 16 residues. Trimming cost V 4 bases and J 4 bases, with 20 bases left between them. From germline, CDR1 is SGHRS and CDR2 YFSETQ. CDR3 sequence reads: CASSLMGLESGETQYF. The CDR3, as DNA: TGCGCCAGCAGCCTCATGGGTCTAGAGTCTGGAGAGACCCAGTACTTC. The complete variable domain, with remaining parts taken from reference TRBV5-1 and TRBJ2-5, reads KAGVTQTPRYLIKTRGQQVTLSCSPISGHRSVSWYQQTPGQGLQFLFEYFSETQRNKGNFPGRFSGRQFSNSRSEMNVSTLELGDSALYLCASSLMGLESGETQYFGPGTRLLVL.

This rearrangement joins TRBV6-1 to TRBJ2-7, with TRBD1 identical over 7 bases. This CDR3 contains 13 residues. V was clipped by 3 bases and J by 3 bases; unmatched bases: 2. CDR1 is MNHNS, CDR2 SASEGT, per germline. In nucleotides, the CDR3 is TGTGCCAGCAGTGACGGGACAGACTACGAGCAGTACTTC. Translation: CASSDGTDYEQYF.

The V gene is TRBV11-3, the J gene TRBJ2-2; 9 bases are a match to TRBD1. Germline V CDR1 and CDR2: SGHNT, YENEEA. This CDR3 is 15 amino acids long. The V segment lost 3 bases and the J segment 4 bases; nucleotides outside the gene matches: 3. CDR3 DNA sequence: TGTGCCAGCAGCTTGGACAGGGGACCCACCGGGGAGCTGTTTTTT. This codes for CASSLDRGPTGELFF.

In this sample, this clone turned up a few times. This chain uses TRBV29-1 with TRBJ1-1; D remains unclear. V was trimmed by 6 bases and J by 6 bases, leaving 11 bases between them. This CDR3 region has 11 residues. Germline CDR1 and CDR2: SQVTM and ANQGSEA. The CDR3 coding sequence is TGCAGCGTAAATTTAGGAGCTGAAGCTTTCTTT. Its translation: CSVNLGAEAFF.

CDR3 DNA sequence: TGTGCCAGCAGCGGCACAACGAACACTGAAGCTTTCTTT. Translation: CASSGTTNTEAFF. The chain employs TRBV5-6 and TRBJ1-1; no definite D call. In germline, CDR1 is SGHDT, CDR2 YYEEEE. Trimming removed 4 bases from V and 1 base from J, with 8 bases in between. The CDR3 extends over 13 amino acids.

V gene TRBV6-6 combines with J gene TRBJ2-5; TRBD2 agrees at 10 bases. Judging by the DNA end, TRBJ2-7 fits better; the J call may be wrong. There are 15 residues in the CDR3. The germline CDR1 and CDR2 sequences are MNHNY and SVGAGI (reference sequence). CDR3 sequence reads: CASTGSSGGMYEQYF. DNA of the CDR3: TGTGCCAGCACGGGATCTAGCGGGGGTATGTACGAGCAGTACTTC.

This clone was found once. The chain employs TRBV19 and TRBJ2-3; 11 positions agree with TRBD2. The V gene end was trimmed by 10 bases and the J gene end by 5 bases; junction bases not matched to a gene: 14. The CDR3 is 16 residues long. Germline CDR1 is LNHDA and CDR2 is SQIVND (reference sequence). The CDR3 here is CATQRLAGNLGDTQYF. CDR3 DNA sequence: TGTGCCACGCAAAGACTAGCGGGAAACCTAGGAGATACGCAGTATTTT.

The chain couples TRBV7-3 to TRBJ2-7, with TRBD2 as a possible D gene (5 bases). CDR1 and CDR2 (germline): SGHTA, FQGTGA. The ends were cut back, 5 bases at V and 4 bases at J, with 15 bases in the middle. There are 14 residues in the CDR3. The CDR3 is CASSPTGSSYEQYF. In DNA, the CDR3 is TGTGCCAGCAGCCCTACTGGGAGTTCATACGAGCAGTACTTC.

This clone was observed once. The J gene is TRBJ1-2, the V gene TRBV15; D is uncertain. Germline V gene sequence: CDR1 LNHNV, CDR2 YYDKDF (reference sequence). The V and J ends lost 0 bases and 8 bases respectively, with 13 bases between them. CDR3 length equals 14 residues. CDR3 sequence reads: CATSRDRARGGYTF. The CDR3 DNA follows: TGTGCCACCAGCAGAGATCGGGCCAGAGGGGGCTACACCTTC.

The CDR3 protein is CASSYSRTGNYGYTF. Here the CDR3 DNA reads TGTGCCAGCAGTTACTCTAGGACGGGGAACTATGGCTACACCTTC. The chain combines TRBV6-5 with TRBJ1-2; D is unclear. Germline V gene lookup returns CDR1 MNHEY and CDR2 SVGAGI. The CDR3 consists of 15 residues. V gave up 0 bases and J gave up 2 bases, with 10 bases separating them.

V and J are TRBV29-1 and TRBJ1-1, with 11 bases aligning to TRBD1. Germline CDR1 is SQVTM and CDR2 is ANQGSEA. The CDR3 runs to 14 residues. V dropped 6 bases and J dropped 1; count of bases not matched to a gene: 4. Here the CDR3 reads CSVGQGAQNTEAFF. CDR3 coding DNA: TGCAGCGTCGGACAGGGGGCGCAGAACACTGAAGCTTTCTTT. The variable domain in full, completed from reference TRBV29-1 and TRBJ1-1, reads SAVISQKPSRDICQRGTSLTIQCQVDSQVTMMFWYRQQPGQSLTLIATANQGSEATYESGFVIDKFPISRPNLTFSTLTVSNMSPEDSSIYLCSVGQGAQNTEAFFGQGTRLTVV.

This CDR3 reads CASSPQSDGGRSLYGYTF. As DNA, the CDR3 is TGTGCCAGCAGCCCCCAGAGCGACGGCGGGAGAAGTTTGTATGGCTACACCTTC. The chain is built from TRBV7-8 and TRBJ1-2; D call uncertain. The CDR3 contains 18 residues. With 5 bases removed from V and 5 bases from J, the gap between germline ends came to 27 bases. Germline V gene sequence: CDR1 SGHVS, CDR2 FQNEAQ.

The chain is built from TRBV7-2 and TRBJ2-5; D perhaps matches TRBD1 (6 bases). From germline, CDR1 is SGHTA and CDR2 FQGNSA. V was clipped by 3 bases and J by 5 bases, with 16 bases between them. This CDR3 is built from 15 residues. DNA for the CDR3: TGTGCCAGCAGCTTGCGCAGGGGATTAGTCGAGACCCAGTACTTC. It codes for CASSLRRGLVETQYF. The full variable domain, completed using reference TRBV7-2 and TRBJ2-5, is GAGVSQSPSNKVTEKGKDVELRCDPISGHTALYWYRQSLGQGLEFLIYFQGNSAPDKSGLPSDRFSAERTGGSVSTLTIQRTQQEDSAVYLCASSLRRGLVETQYFGPGTRLLVL.

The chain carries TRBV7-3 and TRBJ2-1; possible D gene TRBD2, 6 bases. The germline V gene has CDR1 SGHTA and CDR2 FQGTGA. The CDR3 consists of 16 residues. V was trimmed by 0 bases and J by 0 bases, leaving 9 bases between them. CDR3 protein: CASSLTSGRSYNEQFF. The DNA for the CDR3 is TGTGCCAGCAGCTTAACTAGCGGACGCTCCTACAATGAGCAGTTCTTC.